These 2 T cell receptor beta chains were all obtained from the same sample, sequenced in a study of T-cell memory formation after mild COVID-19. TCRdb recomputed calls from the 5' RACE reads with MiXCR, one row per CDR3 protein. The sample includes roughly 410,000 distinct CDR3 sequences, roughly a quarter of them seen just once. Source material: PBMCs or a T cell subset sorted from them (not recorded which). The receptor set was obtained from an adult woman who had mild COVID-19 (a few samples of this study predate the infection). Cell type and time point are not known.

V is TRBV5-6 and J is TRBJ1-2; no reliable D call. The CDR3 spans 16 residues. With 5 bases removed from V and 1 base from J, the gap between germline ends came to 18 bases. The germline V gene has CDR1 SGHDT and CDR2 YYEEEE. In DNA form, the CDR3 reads TGTGCCAGCAGGATCTCGGGCCATACGGGTAACTATGGCTACACCTTC. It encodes CASRISGHTGNYGYTF.

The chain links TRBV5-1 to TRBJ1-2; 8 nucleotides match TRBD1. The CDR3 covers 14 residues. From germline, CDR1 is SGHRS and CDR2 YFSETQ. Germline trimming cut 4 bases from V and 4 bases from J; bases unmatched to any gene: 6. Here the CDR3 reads CASSSRTGPYGYTF. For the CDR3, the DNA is TGCGCCAGCAGCAGTAGGACAGGGCCCTATGGCTACACCTTC.